The entry below gives a single T cell receptor (beta chain) sequence along with its context. As handled by the study authors: Amplification of reference gene primers was used by the study to estimate nucleated cell counts. Using immunoSEQ multiplex PCR, the repertoire was profiled, and TCRdb retains in-frame clones only, with some absent. For V, J and clone size, that table is used; D and trimming come from the DNA. The sample comprises more than 200,000 clones, 70% to 90% of which are singletons, and 0.65% to 0.85% rests with the top ten. These data belong to a study of blood T cell repertoires in COVID-19. Study details: Samples came from the United States, Italy and Spain, spanning acute and convalescent COVID-19. PBMCs, B-cell-depleted T cells, or T cells provided the cDNA or gDNA that made up the material.

The sample was peripheral blood. The TCR was taken from a man aged 40-49 years with acute or convalescent COVID-19.

The CDR3: CASSGTSGVTDTQYF. CDR3 sequence (DNA): TGTGCCAGCAGCGGAACTAGCGGCGTCACAGATACGCAGTATTTT. V usage is TRBV9 and J usage is TRBJ2-3; 8 bases match TRBD2. Germline CDR1 SGDLS, CDR2 YYNGEE. This CDR3 spans 15 amino acids. Losses at the gene ends were 3 bases for V and 2 bases for J; bases not matched to a gene: 5.